This TCR beta chain stems from a study of T cell responses to AZD1222 COVID-19 vaccine. General study results and limits: Nearly half of spike-specific TCRs reportedly go after variant regions that carry no mutations. Researchers report vaccine-associated CD4 TCRs spanning spike, with dominance at 160-218 and 743-854. Donor demographics were predominantly white British with a female majority; clonal diversity may be underestimated.

Germline CDR1 reads KGHSH; CDR2 reads LQKENI. The CDR3 has 15 amino acids. V lost 3 bases and J 4 bases, leaving 12 bases between the germline ends. Concerning this clone: Its target is unknown.

Sequenced by immunoSEQ multiplex PCR; TCRdb stores in-frame clones only, minus some. This sample has approximately 100,000 clones, with about 83% found just once. The chain employs TRBV18 and TRBJ2-2; D remains ambiguous. This clonotype originated in an adult in good health. This material consisted of peripheral blood, taken on day 0 of AZD1222 vaccination. The CDR3 DNA is TGTGCCAGCTCACCCCGGCGCGACTCCACCGGGGAGCTGTTTTTT. Translating gives CASSPRRDSTGELFF.